The sample holds many counts of the clone carrying this T cell receptor (beta chain). Its cognate antigen is unknown. Trimming left V 5 bases short and J 6 bases short, with 14 bases between. CDR3 size: 14 residues. Germline V CDR1 and CDR2: SGHTA, FQGNSA. TCRdb re-derived calls from the reads in MiXCR, one entry per CDR3 protein. The table has around 74,000 distinct CDR3 sequences, 3.7% seen once; the top ten hold 3.5% to 6%. The data are from a study of T cell repertoires in cytomegalovirus infection. Overall study findings and caveats: Based on cumulative public TCR beta family frequency, carriers of CMV plus the relevant HLA were identified.

The rearrangement joins TRBV7-2 to TRBJ2-1; D remains ambiguous. This clonotype originated in a human donor in good health (CMV status not recorded). Some clones in this sample may be carry-over from other donors' samples. Specimen: PBMCs. Written as DNA, the CDR3 is TGTGCCAGCAGCCCGAACCGTCTAAGCAATGAGCAGTTCTTC. Protein: CASSPNRLSNEQFF.